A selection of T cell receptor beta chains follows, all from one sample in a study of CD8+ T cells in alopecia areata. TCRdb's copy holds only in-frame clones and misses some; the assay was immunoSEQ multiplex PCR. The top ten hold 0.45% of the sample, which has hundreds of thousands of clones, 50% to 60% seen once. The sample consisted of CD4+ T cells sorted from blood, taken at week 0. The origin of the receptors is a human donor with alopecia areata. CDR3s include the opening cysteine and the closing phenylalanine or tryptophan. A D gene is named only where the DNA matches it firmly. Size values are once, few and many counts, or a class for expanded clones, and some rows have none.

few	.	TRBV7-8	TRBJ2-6	TGTGCCAGCAGCACCGGTCTAGGGGCCAACGTCCTGACTTTC	CASSTGLGANVLTF
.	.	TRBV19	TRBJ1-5	TGTGCCAGTAGTATGGGGGGGCCGAATCAGCCCCAGCATTTT	CASSMGGPNQPQHF
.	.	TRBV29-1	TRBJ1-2	TGCAGCGTTGAAGATCGGGGAGGGAAGGGCTACACCTTC	CSVEDRGGKGYTF
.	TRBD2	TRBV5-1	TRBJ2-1	TGCGCCAGCAGCTTGGAGCCTAGCGGGATTCGAGTGGGGCAGTTCTTC	CASSLEPSGIRVGQFF
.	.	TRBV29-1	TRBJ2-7	TGCAGCGTTGAAAAACAGGGACTCTCCTACGAGCAGTACTTC	CSVEKQGLSYEQYF
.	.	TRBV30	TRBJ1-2	TGTGCCTGGAGTGTACCCGACAGTCTTAGTAACTATGGCTACACCTTC	CAWSVPDSLSNYGYTF
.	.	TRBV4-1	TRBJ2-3	TGCGCCAGCAGCGTCCGATCATCGGCGGGACTCAAAGACACAGATACGCAGTATTTT	CASSVRSSAGLKDTDTQYF
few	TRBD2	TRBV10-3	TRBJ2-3	TGTGCCATCAGTCCCGATAAGCGGGGGGGCCTCACAGATACGCAGTATTTT	CAISPDKRGGLTDTQYF
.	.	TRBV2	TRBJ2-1	TGTGCCAGCAGTGGGACAGTGAGGGAGCAGTTCTTC	CASSGTVREQFF
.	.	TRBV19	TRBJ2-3	TGTGCCAGTAGTGTGGGGCGATCGAGCACAGATACGCAGTATTTT	CASSVGRSSTDTQYF